This record concerns one T cell receptor beta chain sequence. Its antigen target is currently unknown. Nothing much larger sits one base from this clone, and base qualities are not available. This sample was included in a study of cytomegalovirus exposure and HLA in healthy donors (dated by TCRdb to 2015 to 2018). Concerning the study at large: An earlier analysis of roughly 500 of the donors reported 250 to 350 Gb of sequence data and around 120 million unique TCR beta sequences from roughly 200 million T cells. An early release that covered about 600 HLA-typed donors contained about 300 gigabases of sequencing data and tens of millions of unique TCR sequences. The genetic ancestry cluster associated with self-reported Caucasian donors included 80% to 90% of the approximately 410 genotyped donors. The aim of the study was to test whether cataloging public T cell receptors could identify signatures of past pathogen exposure. The study used immunosequencing to profile the T cell repertoires of approximately 690 subjects and linked those repertoires to cytomegalovirus serostatus. In addition to the first cohort of roughly 670 subjects, a separate validation cohort of 120 different subjects was used. To predict cytomegalovirus infection status, the study brought together high-throughput TCR immunosequencing, statistical association of individual TCRs with disease status, and machine learning. In a later analysis, previously published TCR beta repertoires from about 640 donors were re-analyzed and high-resolution HLA genotyping was added so that TCR occurrence patterns could be studied. Rather than using new phenotypic data, the later analysis identified candidate immune exposures from TCR beta sequences and from how often those sequences occurred across donors. An earlier analysis of 587 of the donors applied high-throughput TCR beta sequencing to assess whether each TCR beta V gene segment acted as functional or pseudogenic. Alongside the repertoire data, information on donor age, sex, ethnicity and CMV serostatus was compiled. In a later genetic analysis, genome-wide SNP genotypes for about 65% of the 666 donors were used, and that subset was treated as a discovery cohort. All discovery cohort repertoires had been generated using a single sequencing platform. HLA typing covered class I and class II loci at four-digit resolution. The number of donors typed differed by locus, with about 620-630 for A, B, C, DRB1 and DQB1, around 500 for DQA1, approximately 580 for DPA1, and roughly 450 for DPB1. Because of strong linkage in the cohort, roughly five DR-DQ haplotypes were treated as single units for association and clustering. Across 300 to 400 genotyped donors of the cohort, an average of roughly 250,000 unique TCR beta nucleotide sequences per donor were sequenced, and 15% to 20% of those sequences were non-productive. The paper as a whole reports these results and caveats: In vitro tests confirmed that a few of the cytomegalovirus-associated TCR beta chains recognize cytomegalovirus antigens. According to a later analysis, most CMV-associated TCR beta chains appeared to be HLA-restricted, and the HLA associations seemed to be driven largely by CMV exposure. Correlated functional status among segregating V segments might reflect linkage disequilibrium, but an unknown experimental factor could not be ruled out. A total of some 180 TCR beta chains were listed by the study as associated with cytomegalovirus. Most TCR sequences were observed very rarely across donors, whereas some public TCRs were present in many individuals. In a later analysis, TCR association rates were found to vary across HLA loci, with the most associated TCRs seen for DRB1 alleles and the fewest for HLA-C alleles. A group of highly shared sequence variants was considered likely to be a technical artifact of the sequencing pipeline. A further reported finding was that TCR beta sequences accurately predicted the HLA-A and HLA-B alleles for most subjects in the first cohort. The authors suggested that the approach could potentially be generalized to other disease states and immunological phenotypes. Because HLA typing was unavailable for some donors at each locus, only the typed subset was used in association tests. In a later analysis, around 17,000 TCR beta sequences were associated with specific HLA alleles at a false discovery rate of 0.05. According to a later analysis, parvovirus B19, influenza, CMV and Epstein-Barr virus appeared linked to several top co-occurrence clusters. The cohort was sequenced for TCR beta chains only, and without alpha or paired-chain data the features that could be detected were limited. Assigning TCR associations to individual alleles was difficult when HLA alleles, especially DR and DQ, strongly co-occurred. In a later genetic analysis, fewer N-insertions in productive TCRs were reported among donors in an Asian-associated ancestry cluster than the roughly 700-donor mean. In an earlier analysis of some 640 of the donors, most TCR beta V segments were observed in productive rearrangements about 90% or about 30% of the time, broadly matching IMGT annotations. Some IMGT-functional V segments, including TRBV6-2 and TRBV6-3, could not be told apart with the 87-base-pair reads, so those segments were excluded. The classifier was reported to diagnose cytomegalovirus status with high specificity and sensitivity in both the original cohort and the validation cohort. Because counts were too low, 15 to 20 rarely observed V segments, including chromosome 9 orphons, were left out of the earlier analysis of about 500 of the donors. In a later genetic analysis, a missense DCLRE1C variant was associated with V-gene and J-gene trimming of TCR beta chains, and the association was replicated in an independent cohort. In a later analysis, HLA-associated TCR beta chains were found to be more clonally expanded and to have lower generation probabilities than equally common non-associated chains. Sequencing depth was assumed to be roughly uniform across donors in the presence/absence analyses, though that assumption may not hold. The only immune exposure information available for the cohort was CMV serostatus.

Via the germline V gene, CDR1 is MNHEY and CDR2 SVGAGI. The germline V end is reduced by 6 bases and the J end by 1 base; junction bases left unmatched: 3. Its CDR3 holds 15 amino acids, cysteine through phenylalanine. Kept here is only the CDR3 DNA, which spans 45 bases and is read in frame from base 1. Library construction relied on the immunoSEQ multiplex PCR assay. For the multiplex PCR, a mixture combining 60 forward primers for TCR Vbeta segments and 13 reverse primers for TCR Jbeta segments was used. A multiplex PCR assay on genomic DNA amplified the CDR3 region of rearranged TCR beta genes. The Illumina HiSeq System was used to sequence the amplified TCR beta libraries as 87-base-pair reads. The study's processing was this. A later analysis tallied 75 million to 95 million unique TCR beta chains across the 610 or so repertoires, and about 10 million of those chains were shared by two or more donors. Raw reads were error-corrected and collapsed into unique sequences with a nearest-neighbor algorithm that merged closely related sequences to remove PCR and sequencing errors. CDR3 sequences were aligned to IMGT reference sequences to assign V, D and J gene segments. Each retained sequence needed at least a six-nucleotide match to both a V gene segment and a J gene segment. Rearrangements were called productive when the CDR3 lacked stop codons and stayed in frame with V and J; all others were non-productive. CDR3 was defined according to IMGT convention as the region running from the second conserved V-encoded cysteine to the conserved J-encoded phenylalanine. The earlier analysis of around 640 of the donors excluded sequences that lacked an unambiguous match to a single V gene segment. An earlier analysis of almost 600 of the donors classified V segments as functional when productive rearrangements were above 56.7% and as segregating when the standard deviation between donors was above 5%. To diagnose cytomegalovirus status from the catalog of TCR beta chain sequences, a statistical classification framework was built. In a later analysis, V and J genes were assigned by comparing TCR nucleotide sequences against IMGT/GENE-DB human TR gene sequences. Using the TCRdist pipeline, a later analysis assigned CDR3 sequences along with most-parsimonious VDJ recombination scenarios. In a later analysis, each TCR beta chain was defined by its CDR3 amino acid sequence together with its V-gene family, and reads lacking a unique V-gene family were excluded. As a way to deal with suspected cross-contamination and a sequencing artifact, a later analysis dropped hundreds of nucleotide sequences that were highly shared and had low generation probability. For each public chain, a later analysis derived a clonal expansion index from normalized ranks of inferred template counts within each repertoire. In a later analysis, generation probabilities were computed with a VDJ recombination model fitted to out-of-frame rearrangements, and the resulting probabilities were checked against IGoR. Hypergeometric tests were used in a later analysis to score TCR-TCR, TCR-HLA and TCR-CMV co-occurrence, with a repertoire-size bias correction applied to the TCR pairs. To estimate false discovery rates, a later analysis permuted the HLA or CMV assignments 20 times. In a later analysis, co-occurring TCRs were grouped with DBSCAN, and TCRdist sequence similarity was added when clustering was performed within HLA-allele-positive subsets. Repertoires with fewer than 30,000 or more than 120,000 public chains were left out of co-occurrence clustering, as were five repertoires with anomalous nucleotide sharing. Imported from immuneACCESS, the table was reduced by TCRdb to in-frame sequences with V and J called. These copies leave out some clones; in studies compared against another copy, an unresolved V gene accounts for under half, and the cause of the remainder is not known. That table supplies the V and J calls and clone size; D and trimming were determined from the DNA. In this sample the table shows around 100,000 clones, roughly four fifths of which occur a single time. Over 9.5% of the sample is in the top ten clones.

The cohort consisted of some 730 healthy bone marrow donors. At the time of sampling, all cohort members were nominally healthy, though unrecorded immune exposures were likely present. The donor was CMV seronegative and was included in the group of approximately 350 seronegative cohort members. Every donor gave a peripheral blood sample, and the peripheral blood mononuclear cells from that sample were used for TCR beta sequencing. Genomic DNA extraction from the blood cell samples was performed with the Qiagen DNeasy Blood Extraction Kit. The V gene is TRBV6-5 and the J gene is TRBJ2-3; TRBD1 agrees with 11 junctional bases. What was sequenced was PBMCs. The receptor was isolated from a man aged 45-60 years in good health and CMV-seronegative. The bases are TGTGCCAGCAGCTTGGGACAGGGGGGCACAGATACGCAGTATTTT. This encodes CASSLGQGGTDTQYF.